Presented here are 9 T cell receptor beta chains from one specimen sequenced in a study of control samples from healthy donors and cancer patients. The data were produced by immunoSEQ multiplex PCR, yet TCRdb's version contains in-frame clones alone and is incomplete. The repertoire holds 65,000 to 95,000 clones, about 88% seen once, with over 5.5% in the top ten. Sequences were obtained from blood. The receptor source for this set is a man aged 50-59 years in good health.

V is TRBV18 and J is TRBJ1-1, with D uncertain. The CDR3 totals 13 residues. Trimming pared 0 bases from V and 4 bases from J, leaving 6 bases between. Germline V gene sequence: CDR1 KGHSH, CDR2 LQKENI. CDR3 DNA: TGTGCCAGCTCACCACCCGGGTTCACTGAAGCTTTCTTT. Encoded protein: CASSPPGFTEAFF.

This chain connects TRBV7-2 to TRBJ2-1; 7 bases are a match to TRBD2. CDR1 and CDR2 from the germline V gene are SGHTA and FQGNSA. There are 18 residues in the CDR3. V lost 5 bases and J lost 4; bases outside the gene matches: 17. The CDR3, as DNA: TGTGCCAGCAGCCACAACGGTTGGGGGGGGAGGGCTTACAATGAGCAGTTCTTC. The encoded protein is CASSHNGWGGRAYNEQFF. Looking up the rest from reference TRBV7-2 and TRBJ2-1 gives the full variable domain: GAGVSQSPSNKVTEKGKDVELRCDPISGHTALYWYRQSLGQGLEFLIYFQGNSAPDKSGLPSDRFSAERTGGSVSTLTIQRTQQEDSAVYLCASSHNGWGGRAYNEQFFGPGTRLTVL.

The V and J genes are TRBV6-1 and TRBJ2-7; the match to TRBD2 covers 8 bases. This CDR3 has 15 residues. With V trimmed by 2 bases and J by 3 bases, 6 bases remained unmatched. Germline-derived CDR1 and CDR2 are MNHNS and SASEGT. CDR3 coding DNA: TGTGCCAGCAGTGAATTTGAGGGACTAGTCTACGAGCAGTACTTC. This codes for CASSEFEGLVYEQYF.

The V and J genes are TRBV4-3 and TRBJ2-3, with unresolved D. The V gene's germline CDR1 is LGHNA and CDR2 YSLEER. The CDR3 is 16 amino acids. V shed 1 base and J shed 5 bases, with 16 bases lying between them. CDR3 bases: TGCGCCAGCAGCCAAGTGGGCTTTGGAGCAGGAGATACGCAGTATTTT. This sequence encodes CASSQVGFGAGDTQYF.

In its sample, this clone was seen once. This chain connects TRBV24-1 to TRBJ2-2; 11 bases line up with TRBD1. Losses at the gene ends were 1 base for V and 6 bases for J; bases not matched to a gene: 3. Looked up from germline, CDR1 is KGHDR and CDR2 is SFDVKD. This CDR3 is built from 16 residues. The CDR3 nucleotides are TGTGCCACCAGTGATTTTGGGACAGGGGGTCCCGGGGAGCTGTTTTTT. It yields the protein CATSDFGTGGPGELFF.

The J gene is TRBJ2-7, the V gene TRBV12-5; D might be TRBD1 (6 bases). The V and J ends lost 7 bases and 3 bases respectively, with 16 bases between them. Per the germline V gene, CDR1 is LGHNT and CDR2 is FRNRAP. CDR3 length: 14 residues. The CDR3 region is CASVIQGNNYEQYF. The DNA of the CDR3 is TGTGCTAGTGTTATACAGGGAAATAACTACGAGCAGTACTTC.

The V call is TRBV27, the J call TRBJ1-6; TRBD1 agrees at 8 bases. Per the germline V gene, CDR1 is MNHEY and CDR2 is SMNVEV (reference sequence). J lost 7 bases, V lost 5 bases, and 4 bases had no gene match. The CDR3 runs to 14 residues. The CDR3 reads CASSPGTGNSPLHF. The CDR3 DNA reads as TGTGCCAGCAGTCCCGGGACAGGCAATTCACCCCTCCACTTT.

This chain connects TRBV29-1 to TRBJ2-2; 11 bases align to TRBD1. Germline assignment: CDR1 SQVTM and CDR2 ANQGSEA. V lost 6 bases to trimming and J lost 6 bases; unmatched junction nucleotides: 3. The CDR3 loop spans 13 amino acids. Here the CDR3 DNA reads TGCAGCGTGGGACAGGGGGGCTCCGGGGAGCTGTTTTTT. Translating gives CSVGQGGSGELFF.

The rearrangement joins TRBV9 to TRBJ2-5; 11 positions agree with TRBD2. The V segment lost 0 bases and the J segment 3 bases; nucleotides outside the gene matches: 1. Per germline, CDR1 SGDLS and CDR2 YYNGEE. This CDR3 has 15 amino acids. Here the CDR3 DNA reads TGTGCCAGCAGCGTAGTGGGACTAGCGGAAGAGACCCAGTACTTC. It is translated as CASSVVGLAEETQYF.